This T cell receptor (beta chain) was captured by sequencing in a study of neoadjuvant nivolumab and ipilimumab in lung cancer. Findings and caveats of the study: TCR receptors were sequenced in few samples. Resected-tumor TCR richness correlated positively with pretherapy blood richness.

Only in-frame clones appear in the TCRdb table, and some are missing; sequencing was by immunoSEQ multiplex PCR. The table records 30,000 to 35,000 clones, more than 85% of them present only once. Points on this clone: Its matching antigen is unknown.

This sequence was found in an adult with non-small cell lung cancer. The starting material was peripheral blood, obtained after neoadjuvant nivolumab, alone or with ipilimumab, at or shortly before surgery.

The CDR3, as DNA: TGTGCCAGCAGTGAGTCCGGGACAGGGCGCCCAGATACGCAGTATTTT. Residues: CASSESGTGRPDTQYF. The rearrangement uses TRBV6-1 and TRBJ2-3; TRBD1 matches 9 bases. The CDR3 covers 16 residues. The V gene's germline CDR1 is MNHNS and CDR2 SASEGT. Trimming took 3 bases from V and 4 from J; bases not matched to a gene: 8.